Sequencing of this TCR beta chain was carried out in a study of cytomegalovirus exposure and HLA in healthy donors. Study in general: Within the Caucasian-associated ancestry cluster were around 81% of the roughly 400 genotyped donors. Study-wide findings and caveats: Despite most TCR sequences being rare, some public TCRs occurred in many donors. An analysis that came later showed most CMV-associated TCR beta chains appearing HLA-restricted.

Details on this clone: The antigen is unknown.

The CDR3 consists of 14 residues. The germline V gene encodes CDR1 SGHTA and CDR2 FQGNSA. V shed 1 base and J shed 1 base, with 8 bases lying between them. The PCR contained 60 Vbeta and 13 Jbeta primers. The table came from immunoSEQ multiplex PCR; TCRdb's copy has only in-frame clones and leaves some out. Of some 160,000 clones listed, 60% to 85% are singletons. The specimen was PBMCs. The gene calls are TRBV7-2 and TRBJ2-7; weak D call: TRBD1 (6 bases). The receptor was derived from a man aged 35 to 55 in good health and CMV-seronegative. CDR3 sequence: CASSLGTVSYEQYF. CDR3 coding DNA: TGTGCCAGCAGCTTAGGGACAGTTTCCTACGAGCAGTACTTC. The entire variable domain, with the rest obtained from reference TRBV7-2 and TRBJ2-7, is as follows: GAGVSQSPSNKVTEKGKDVELRCDPISGHTALYWYRQSLGQGLEFLIYFQGNSAPDKSGLPSDRFSAERTGGSVSTLTIQRTQQEDSAVYLCASSLGTVSYEQYFGPGTRLTVT.